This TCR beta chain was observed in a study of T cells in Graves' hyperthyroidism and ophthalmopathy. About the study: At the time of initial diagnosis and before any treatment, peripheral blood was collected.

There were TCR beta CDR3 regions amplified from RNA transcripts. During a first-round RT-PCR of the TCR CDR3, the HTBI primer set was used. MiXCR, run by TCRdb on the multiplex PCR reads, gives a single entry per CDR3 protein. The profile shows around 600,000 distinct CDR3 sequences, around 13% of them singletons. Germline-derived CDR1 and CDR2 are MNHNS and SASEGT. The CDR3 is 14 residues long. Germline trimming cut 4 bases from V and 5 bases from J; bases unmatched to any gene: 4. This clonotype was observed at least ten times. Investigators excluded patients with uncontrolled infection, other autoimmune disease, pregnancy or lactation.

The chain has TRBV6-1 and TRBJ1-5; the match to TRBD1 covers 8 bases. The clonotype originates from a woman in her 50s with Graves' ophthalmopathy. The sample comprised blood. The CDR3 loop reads CASSGDRRYQPQHF. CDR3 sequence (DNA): TGTGCCAGCAGTGGGGACAGGCGATATCAGCCCCAGCATTTT.